This TCR beta chain was captured in a study of cytomegalovirus exposure and HLA in healthy donors. Whole-study findings and limits: An analysis done earlier found most TCR beta V segments productive about 90% or about 30% of the time.

The germline CDR1 and CDR2 sequences are SEHNR and FQNEAQ (reference sequence). Losses at the gene ends were 1 base for V and 0 bases for J; bases not matched to a gene: 2. The CDR3 totals 15 residues. With 60 Vbeta and 13 Jbeta primers, the PCR was carried out. Generated by immunoSEQ multiplex PCR, the TCRdb table keeps only in-frame clones and is missing some. The sample has some 150,000 clones; 65% to 85% are singletons. This clone was observed a single time. Its antigen is undetermined. The receptor was isolated from a male donor in good health and CMV-seronegative. The sequenced sample consisted of PBMCs. The chain uses TRBV7-9 and TRBJ1-1; TRBD1 agrees at 7 bases. The CDR3 spells CASSLGDRMNTEAFF. CDR3 nucleotides: TGTGCCAGCAGCTTAGGGGACAGAATGAACACTGAAGCTTTCTTT.